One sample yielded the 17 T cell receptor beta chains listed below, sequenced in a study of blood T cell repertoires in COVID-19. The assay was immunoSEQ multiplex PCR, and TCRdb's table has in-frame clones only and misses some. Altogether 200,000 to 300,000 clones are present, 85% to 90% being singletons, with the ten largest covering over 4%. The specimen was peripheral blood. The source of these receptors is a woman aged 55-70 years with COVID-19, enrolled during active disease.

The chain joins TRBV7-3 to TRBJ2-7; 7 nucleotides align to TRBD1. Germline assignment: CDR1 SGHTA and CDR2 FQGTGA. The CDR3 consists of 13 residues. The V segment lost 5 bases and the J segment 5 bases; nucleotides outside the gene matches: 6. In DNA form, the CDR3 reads TGTGCCAGCAGCCTGGGGCAGGGGGACGAGCAGTACTTC. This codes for CASSLGQGDEQYF.

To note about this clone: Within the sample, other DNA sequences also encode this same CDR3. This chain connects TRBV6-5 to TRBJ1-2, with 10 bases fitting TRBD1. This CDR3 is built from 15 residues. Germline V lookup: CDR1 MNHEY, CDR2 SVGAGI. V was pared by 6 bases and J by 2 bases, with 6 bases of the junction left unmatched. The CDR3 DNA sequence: TGTGCCAGCAGCCGGGGGGGACAGGGGAACTATGGCTACACCTTC. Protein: CASSRGGQGNYGYTF.

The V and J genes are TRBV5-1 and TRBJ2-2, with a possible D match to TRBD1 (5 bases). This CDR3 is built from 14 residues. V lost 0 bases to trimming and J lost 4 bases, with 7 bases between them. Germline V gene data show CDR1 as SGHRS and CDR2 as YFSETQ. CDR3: CASSLARGTGELFF. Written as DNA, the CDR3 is TGCGCCAGCAGCTTGGCAAGGGGCACCGGGGAGCTGTTTTTT. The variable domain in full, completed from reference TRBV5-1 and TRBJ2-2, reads KAGVTQTPRYLIKTRGQQVTLSCSPISGHRSVSWYQQTPGQGLQFLFEYFSETQRNKGNFPGRFSGRQFSNSRSEMNVSTLELGDSALYLCASSLARGTGELFFGEGSRLTVL.

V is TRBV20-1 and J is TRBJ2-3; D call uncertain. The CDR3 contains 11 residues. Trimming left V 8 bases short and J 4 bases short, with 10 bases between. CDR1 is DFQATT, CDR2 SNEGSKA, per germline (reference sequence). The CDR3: CSSTLSDTQYF. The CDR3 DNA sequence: TGCAGTTCTACCTTGTCAGATACGCAGTATTTT.

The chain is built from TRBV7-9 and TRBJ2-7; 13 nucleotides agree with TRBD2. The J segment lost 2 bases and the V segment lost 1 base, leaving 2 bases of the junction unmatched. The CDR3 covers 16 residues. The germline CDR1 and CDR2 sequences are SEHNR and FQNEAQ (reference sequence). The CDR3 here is CASSLGTSGRAYEQYF. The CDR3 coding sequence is TGTGCCAGCAGCTTAGGAACTAGCGGGAGGGCCTACGAGCAGTACTTC.

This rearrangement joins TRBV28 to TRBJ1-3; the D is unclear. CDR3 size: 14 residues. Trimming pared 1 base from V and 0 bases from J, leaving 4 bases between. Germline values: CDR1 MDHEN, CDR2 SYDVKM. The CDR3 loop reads CASSLSGSGNTIYF. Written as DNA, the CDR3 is TGTGCCAGCAGTTTATCAGGCTCTGGAAACACCATATATTTT.

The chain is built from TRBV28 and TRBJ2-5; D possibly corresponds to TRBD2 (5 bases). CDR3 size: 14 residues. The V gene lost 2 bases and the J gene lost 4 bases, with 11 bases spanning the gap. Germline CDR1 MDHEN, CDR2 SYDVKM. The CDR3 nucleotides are TGTGCCAGCAGTTTAAGTGGGCTAGCAGAGACCCAGTACTTC. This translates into CASSLSGLAETQYF.

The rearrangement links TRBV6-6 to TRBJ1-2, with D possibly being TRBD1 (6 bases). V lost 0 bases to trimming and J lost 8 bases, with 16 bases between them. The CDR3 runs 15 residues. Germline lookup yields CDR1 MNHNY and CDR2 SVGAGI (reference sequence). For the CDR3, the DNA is TGTGCCAGCAGTTACTCAGCGGCTGGGGGCGGCGGCTACACCTTC. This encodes CASSYSAAGGGGYTF.

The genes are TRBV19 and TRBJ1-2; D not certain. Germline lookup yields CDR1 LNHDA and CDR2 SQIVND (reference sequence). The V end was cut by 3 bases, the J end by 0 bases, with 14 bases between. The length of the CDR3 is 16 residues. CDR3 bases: TGTGCCAGTAGTATGGTACACAGAACTTCTAACTATGGCTACACCTTC. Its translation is CASSMVHRTSNYGYTF.

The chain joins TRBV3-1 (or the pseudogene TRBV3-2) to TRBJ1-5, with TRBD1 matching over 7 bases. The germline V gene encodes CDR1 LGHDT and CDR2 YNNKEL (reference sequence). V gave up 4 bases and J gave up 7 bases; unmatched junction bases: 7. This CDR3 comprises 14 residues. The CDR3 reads CASSLRQGGQPQHF. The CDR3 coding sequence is TGTGCCAGCAGCCTAAGACAGGGTGGCCAGCCCCAGCATTTT.

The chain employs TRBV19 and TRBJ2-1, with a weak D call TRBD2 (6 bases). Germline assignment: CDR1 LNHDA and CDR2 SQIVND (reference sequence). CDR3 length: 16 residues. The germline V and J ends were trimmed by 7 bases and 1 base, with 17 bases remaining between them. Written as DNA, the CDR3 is TGTGCCAGTACCCCCGGGTTACTAGCATCCTACAATGAGCAGTTCTTC. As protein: CASTPGLLASYNEQFF. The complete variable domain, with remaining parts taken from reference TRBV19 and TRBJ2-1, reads DGGITQSPKYLFRKEGQNVTLSCEQNLNHDAMYWYRQDPGQGLRLIYYSQIVNDFQKGDIAEGYSVSREKKESFPLTVTSAQKNPTAFYLCASTPGLLASYNEQFFGPGTRLTVL.

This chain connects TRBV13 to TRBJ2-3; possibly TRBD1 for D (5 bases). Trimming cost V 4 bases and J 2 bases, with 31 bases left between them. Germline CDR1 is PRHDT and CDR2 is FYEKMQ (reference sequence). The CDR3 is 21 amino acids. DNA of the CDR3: TGTGCCAGCAGCTCAACTAAGGGGCGTTGGAGAAGTCAACACCTCACAGATACGCAGTATTTT. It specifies CASSSTKGRWRSQHLTDTQYF.

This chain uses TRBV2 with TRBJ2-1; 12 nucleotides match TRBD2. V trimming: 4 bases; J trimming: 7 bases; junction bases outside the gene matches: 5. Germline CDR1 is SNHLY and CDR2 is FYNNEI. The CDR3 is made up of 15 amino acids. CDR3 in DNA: TGTGCCAGCAGTGGGGGGACTAGCGGGTGGAATGAGCAGTTCTTC. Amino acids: CASSGGTSGWNEQFF.

The chain's CDR3 is CASSNAVSGTAKNIQYF. CDR3 DNA: TGTGCCAGCAGTAACGCTGTGTCCGGGACTGCCAAAAACATTCAGTACTTC. V gene TRBV6-2 or TRBV6-3 combines with J gene TRBJ2-4; D perhaps matches TRBD2 (6 bases). The CDR3 has 17 amino acids. Germline-derived CDR1 and CDR2 are MNHEY and SVGEGT. The V end was cut by 5 bases, the J end by 1 base, with 18 bases between.

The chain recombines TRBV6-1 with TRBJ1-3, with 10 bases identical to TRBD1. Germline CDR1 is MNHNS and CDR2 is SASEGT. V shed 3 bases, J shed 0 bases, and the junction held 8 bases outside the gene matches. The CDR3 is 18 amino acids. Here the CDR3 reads CASSDRDRGRYSGNTIYF. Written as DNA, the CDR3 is TGTGCCAGCAGTGACCGGGACAGGGGACGTTACTCTGGAAACACCATATATTTT.

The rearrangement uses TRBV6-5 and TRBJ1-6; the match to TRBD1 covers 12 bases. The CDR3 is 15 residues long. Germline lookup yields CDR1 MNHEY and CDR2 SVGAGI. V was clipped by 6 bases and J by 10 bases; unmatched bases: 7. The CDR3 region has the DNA TGTGCCAGCAGCGGGGGGACAGGGGGCCACTCACCCCTCCACTTT. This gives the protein CASSGGTGGHSPLHF.

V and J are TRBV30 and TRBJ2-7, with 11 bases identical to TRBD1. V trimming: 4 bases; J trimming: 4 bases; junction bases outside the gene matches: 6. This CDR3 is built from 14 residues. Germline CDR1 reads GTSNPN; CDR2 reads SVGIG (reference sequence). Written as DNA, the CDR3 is TGTGCCTGGACAGGGACAGGGGGAGAATACGAGCAGTACTTC. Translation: CAWTGTGGEYEQYF. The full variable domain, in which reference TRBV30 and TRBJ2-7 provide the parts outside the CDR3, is SQTIHQWPATLVQPVGSPLSLECTVEGTSNPNLYWYRQAAGRGLQLLFYSVGIGQISSEVPQNLSASRPQDRQFILSSKKLLLSDSGFYLCAWTGTGGEYEQYFGPGTRLTVT.